This T cell receptor (beta chain) was captured by sequencing in a study of naive and memory T cell subsets. Trimming cost V 1 base and J 4 bases, with 29 bases left between them. This CDR3 contains 21 residues. From germline, CDR1 is SGHTA and CDR2 FQGTGA. Two oligonucleotides, mixed equimolar, formed the beta constant-region primer covering TRBC1 and TRBC2. One entry per CDR3 protein, called by TCRdb with MiXCR from the UMI-ligation and nested PCR reads. Of 100,000 or so distinct CDR3 sequences in the sample, over 7% were seen once. The specimen was central memory CD4+ T cells from blood. This TCR was sampled from a human donor in good health. The J gene is TRBJ2-1, the V gene TRBV7-3, with TRBD2 as a possible D gene (6 bases). The CDR3 loop reads CASSLKPLVGGRPILYNEQFF. The DNA for the CDR3 is TGTGCCAGCAGCTTAAAGCCCCTTGTCGGGGGTCGCCCCATTCTTTACAATGAGCAGTTCTTC.